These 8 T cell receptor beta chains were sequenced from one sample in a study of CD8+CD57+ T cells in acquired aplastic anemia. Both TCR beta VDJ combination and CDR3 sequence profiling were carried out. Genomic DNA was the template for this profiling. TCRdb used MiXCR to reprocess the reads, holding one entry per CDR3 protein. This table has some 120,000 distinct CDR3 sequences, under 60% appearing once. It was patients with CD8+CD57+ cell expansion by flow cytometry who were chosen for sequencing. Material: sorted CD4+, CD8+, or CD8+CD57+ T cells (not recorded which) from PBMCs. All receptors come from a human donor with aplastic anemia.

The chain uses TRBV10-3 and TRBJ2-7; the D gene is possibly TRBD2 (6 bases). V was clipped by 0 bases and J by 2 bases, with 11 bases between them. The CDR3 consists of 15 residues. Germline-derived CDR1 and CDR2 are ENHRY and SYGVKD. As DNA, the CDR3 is TGTGCCATCAGTGAGTCTGAGGAGGGTCCCTACGAGCAGTACTTC. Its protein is CAISESEEGPYEQYF.

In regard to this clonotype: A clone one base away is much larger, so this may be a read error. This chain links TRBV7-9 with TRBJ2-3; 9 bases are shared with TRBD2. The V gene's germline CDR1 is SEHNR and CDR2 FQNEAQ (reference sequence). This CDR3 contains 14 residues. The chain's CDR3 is CAFHGREGPETQYF. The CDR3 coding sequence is TGTGCTTTCCACGGGCGGGAGGGGCCAGAAACGCAGTATTTT.

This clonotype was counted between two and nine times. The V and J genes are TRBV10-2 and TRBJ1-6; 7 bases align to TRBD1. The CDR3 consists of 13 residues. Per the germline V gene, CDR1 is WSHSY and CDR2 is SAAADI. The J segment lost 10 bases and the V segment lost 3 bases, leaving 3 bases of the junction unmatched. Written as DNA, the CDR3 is TGCGCCAGCAGTGACCAGGGGGGATCACCCCTCCACTTT. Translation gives CASSDQGGSPLHF.

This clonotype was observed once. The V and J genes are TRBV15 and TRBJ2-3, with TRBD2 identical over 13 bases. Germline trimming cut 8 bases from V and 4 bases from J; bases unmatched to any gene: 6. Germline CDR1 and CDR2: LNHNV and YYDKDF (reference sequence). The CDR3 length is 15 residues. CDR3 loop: CATGSGTSGADTQYF. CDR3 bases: TGTGCCACCGGATCCGGGACTAGCGGGGCAGATACGCAGTATTTT.

Here the CDR3 reads CASKRGASNYGYTF. CDR3 coding DNA: TGTGCCAGCAAGAGAGGAGCCTCTAACTATGGCTACACCTTC. This chain joins TRBV27 and TRBJ1-2; no clear D. CDR1 is MNHEY, CDR2 SMNVEV, per germline (reference sequence). The CDR3 spans 14 residues. V was clipped by 7 bases and J by 0 bases, with 12 bases between them.

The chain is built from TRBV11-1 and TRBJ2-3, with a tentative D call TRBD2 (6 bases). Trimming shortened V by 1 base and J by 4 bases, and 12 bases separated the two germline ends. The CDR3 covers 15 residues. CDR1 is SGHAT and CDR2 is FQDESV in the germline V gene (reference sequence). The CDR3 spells CASSLGGGMADTQYF. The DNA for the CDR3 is TGTGCCAGCAGCTTAGGTGGGGGGATGGCAGATACGCAGTATTTT.

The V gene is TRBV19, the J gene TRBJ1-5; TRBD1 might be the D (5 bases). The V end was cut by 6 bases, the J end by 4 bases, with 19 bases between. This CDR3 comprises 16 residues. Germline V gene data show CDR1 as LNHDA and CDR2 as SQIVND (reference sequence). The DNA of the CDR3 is TGTGCCAGTAGCAACCTACCGGGGCAGGGAAATCAGCCCCAGCATTTT. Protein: CASSNLPGQGNQPQHF.

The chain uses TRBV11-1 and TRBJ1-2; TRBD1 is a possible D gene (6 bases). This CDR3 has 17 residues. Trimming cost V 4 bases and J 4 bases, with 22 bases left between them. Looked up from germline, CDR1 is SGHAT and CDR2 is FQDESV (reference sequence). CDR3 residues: CASSSPSPGHHSYGYTF. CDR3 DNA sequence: TGTGCCAGCAGCTCACCCAGTCCGGGACACCATTCCTATGGCTACACCTTC.